These 12 T cell receptor beta chains came from one sample sequenced in a study of blood T cell repertoires in COVID-19. The method was immunoSEQ multiplex PCR; TCRdb's version includes in-frame clones alone and lacks a portion of them. Found here are approximately 300,000 clones, more than 80% of them singletons; the top ten hold around 6.8%. Sequencing was done on a sample of peripheral blood. These receptors originate from a woman aged 25-40 years with COVID-19, enrolled during active disease.

The V call is TRBV6-5, the J call TRBJ1-3; 8 bases align to TRBD1. The CDR3 is 14 residues long. With V trimmed by 6 bases and J by 1 base, 2 bases remained unmatched. The germline gives CDR1 MNHEY, CDR2 SVGAGI. The CDR3 is CASRQGASGNTIYF. DNA for the CDR3: TGTGCCAGCAGGCAGGGGGCTTCTGGAAACACCATATATTTT.

The J gene is TRBJ2-3, the V gene TRBV4-2, with D perhaps matching TRBD2 (6 bases). Between the trimmed V and J ends, which lost 4 bases and 6 bases, there was a span of 17 bases. From germline, CDR1 is LGHNA and CDR2 YNFKEQ. The CDR3 totals 15 residues. As DNA, the CDR3 is TGTGCCAGCAGCCCCATAGGCGACCGGGGGGATACGCAGTATTTT. It yields the protein CASSPIGDRGDTQYF.

Points on this clone: This specimen includes other DNA sequences encoding the same CDR3. The chain couples TRBV5-1 to TRBJ2-7; 8 positions match TRBD1. This CDR3 is 14 amino acids long. V was clipped by 0 bases and J by 4 bases; unmatched bases: 3. CDR1 SGHRS and CDR2 YFSETQ come from the germline V gene. The CDR3 DNA sequence: TGCGCCAGCAGCTTGGGACAGGGGCTGTACGAGCAGTACTTC. Encoded protein: CASSLGQGLYEQYF. Variable domain in full (rest from reference TRBV5-1 and TRBJ2-7): KAGVTQTPRYLIKTRGQQVTLSCSPISGHRSVSWYQQTPGQGLQFLFEYFSETQRNKGNFPGRFSGRQFSNSRSEMNVSTLELGDSALYLCASSLGQGLYEQYFGPGTRLTVT.

This clone appeared a few times. The V gene is TRBV28, the J gene TRBJ2-7, with a tentative D call TRBD2 (6 bases). The germline V gene has CDR1 MDHEN and CDR2 SYDVKM. CDR3 length: 13 amino acids. V gave up 8 bases and J gave up 2 bases, with 13 bases separating them. The CDR3 protein is CASVRGSPYEQYF. CDR3 DNA: TGTGCCAGCGTCCGGGGGTCACCCTACGAGCAGTACTTC.

The chain combines TRBV9 with TRBJ1-2; tentatively, D is TRBD1 (5 bases). Trimming shortened V by 2 bases and J by 2 bases, and 13 bases separated the two germline ends. The CDR3 contains 15 residues. The germline V gene has CDR1 SGDLS and CDR2 YYNGEE. The CDR3 region is CASSVVGGENYGYTF. As DNA, the CDR3 is TGTGCCAGCAGCGTGGTCGGAGGGGAGAACTATGGCTACACCTTC.

The chain couples TRBV7-2 to TRBJ1-1, with D perhaps TRBD1 (5 bases). The CDR3 is made up of 12 amino acids. Germline V CDR1 and CDR2: SGHTA, FQGNSA. Trimming removed 4 bases from V and 5 bases from J, with 8 bases in between. The CDR3 loop reads CASSYGGTEAFF. CDR3 nucleotide sequence: TGTGCCAGCAGCTATGGGGGGACTGAAGCTTTCTTT.

The V gene is TRBV6-5, the J gene TRBJ1-1; D is unclear. CDR1 is MNHEY and CDR2 is SVGAGI in the germline V gene. V dropped 6 bases and J dropped 4 bases, with 18 bases sitting between them. CDR3 length: 15 residues. The CDR3 DNA sequence: TGTGCCAGCAGCCCAGGATTTGGGTGGGCCACTGAAGCTTTCTTT. It encodes CASSPGFGWATEAFF.

This clone occurred once. V and J are TRBV21-1 and TRBJ2-3; the table's D call, TRBD2, was not checked against the DNA. TRBV21-1 is deemed a pseudogene. The CDR3 sequence is 16 residues long. In nucleotides, the CDR3 is TGTGCCAGCAGCAAGCGGACTTTAGACCTAACAGATACGCAGTATTTT. Its protein product is CASSKRTLDLTDTQYF.

The chain links TRBV2 to TRBJ2-5, with D maybe TRBD2 (5 bases). Deletions cut 5 bases from V and 9 bases from J, with 13 bases between. Germline V gene sequence: CDR1 SNHLY, CDR2 FYNNEI. This CDR3 is 12 amino acids long. The CDR3 sequence is CASSQDSSAQYF. The DNA of the CDR3 is TGTGCCAGCAGTCAGGACTCCTCGGCCCAGTACTTC.

The V and J genes are TRBV30 and TRBJ1-1, with TRBD1 as a possible D gene (5 bases). The V gene's germline CDR1 is GTSNPN and CDR2 SVGIG (reference sequence). Deletions cut 1 base from V and 3 bases from J, with 9 bases between. The CDR3 is 13 residues long. CDR3 in amino acids: CAWSAGPYTEAFF. In nucleotides, the CDR3 is TGTGCCTGGAGTGCAGGGCCCTACACTGAAGCTTTCTTT.

This rearrangement joins TRBV12-3 or TRBV12-4 to TRBJ1-1, with D unresolved. Trimming took 11 bases from V and 1 from J, leaving 5 bases between them. CDR3 length equals 10 residues. CDR3 in amino acids: CAVGNTEAFF. The CDR3 DNA follows: TGTGCCGTCGGGAACACTGAAGCTTTCTTT.

The V call is TRBV28, the J call TRBJ1-5; D unclear. Trimming took off 8 bases at V and 5 bases at J, with 13 bases between the two ends. In germline, CDR1 is MDHEN, CDR2 SYDVKM. The CDR3 is 13 residues long. The CDR3 region has the DNA TGTGCCAGCGACAAAGCTACTTATCAGCCCCAGCATTTT. Its protein is CASDKATYQPQHF.